This T cell receptor (beta chain) originates from a study of cytomegalovirus exposure and HLA in healthy donors. Comment on this clone: Its antigen is not identified.

Germline CDR1 reads SGDLS; CDR2 reads YYNGEE. This CDR3 has 16 amino acids. J gave up 7 bases and V 4 bases, and 9 bases lay outside the gene matches. Whole-study results and caveats: Specificity for CMV antigens was confirmed in vitro for three of the CMV-associated chains.

It was with 60 Vbeta and 13 Jbeta primers that the PCR ran. Here immunoSEQ multiplex PCR was the method, and the copy in TCRdb shows in-frame clones only, minus some. Of roughly 230,000 clones listed, about nine tenths are singletons. This chain uses TRBV9 with TRBJ2-1; TRBD2 agrees at 12 bases. Sequencing was done on a sample of PBMCs. This receptor was taken from a girl under 10 years old in good health and CMV-seronegative. CDR3 in DNA: TGTGCCAGCAGCATACTAGCGGGAGGCCTTGCGAATGAGCAGTTCTTC. Encoded protein: CASSILAGGLANEQFF.